This entry lists 29 T cell receptor beta chains sequenced from one sample in a study of blood T cells in healthy people across ages. For the second PCR, which ran for about 7 to 11 cycles, a sample-barcoded 5' primer and a J-beta primer mix were used. MiXCR, applied by TCRdb to the 5' RACE reads, yields one record per CDR3 protein. Of 650,000 to 800,000 distinct CDR3 sequences listed, around 42% are singletons. Sequences were obtained from blood. The receptors stem from a man aged 55 to 70 in good health.

This clonotype occurred a few times. As DNA, the CDR3 is TGCAGTGCTAGACTAGCCACGCAGTATTTT. Translated, it gives CSARLATQYF. The chain recombines TRBV20-1 with TRBJ2-3; the D gene is possibly TRBD2 (5 bases). This CDR3 has 10 residues. In germline, CDR1 is DFQATT, CDR2 SNEGSKA (reference sequence). The V and J ends lost 2 bases and 9 bases respectively, with 6 bases between them.

A few counts support this clonotype. This chain uses TRBV6-2 or TRBV6-3 with TRBJ2-7; D might be TRBD2 (7 bases). CDR3 size: 15 residues. Between the trimmed V and J ends, which lost 7 bases and 2 bases, there was a span of 18 bases. Germline V gene data show CDR1 as MNHEY and CDR2 as SVGEGT. The CDR3 protein is CASKRGAGQTYEQYF. CDR3 in DNA: TGTGCCAGCAAACGGGGGGCAGGACAAACCTACGAGCAGTACTTC.

The V gene is TRBV29-1, the J gene TRBJ2-3, with TRBD1 matching over 9 bases. Losses at the gene ends were 6 bases for V and 4 bases for J; bases not matched to a gene: 14. Germline CDR1 is SQVTM and CDR2 is ANQGSEA. The CDR3 totals 16 residues. The CDR3 sequence is CSVAGGTGRVSDTQYF. CDR3 coding DNA: TGCAGCGTAGCCGGAGGGACAGGGAGGGTCTCAGATACGCAGTATTTT.

The table lists this clonotype with a few counts. The chain employs TRBV18 and TRBJ2-7; D is possibly TRBD1 or TRBD2 (5 bases each). The CDR3 is made up of 15 amino acids. The germline V and J ends were trimmed by 3 bases and 2 bases, with 14 bases remaining between them. The V gene's germline CDR1 is KGHSH and CDR2 LQKENI. The CDR3 protein is CASSPSGTLTYEQYF. CDR3 coding DNA: TGTGCCAGCTCACCGTCCGGGACGTTAACCTACGAGCAGTACTTC. The full variable domain, rest sourced from reference TRBV18 and TRBJ2-7, is NAGVMQNPRHLVRRRGQEARLRCSPMKGHSHVYWYRQLPEEGLKFMVYLQKENIIDESGMPKERFSAEFPKEGPSILRIQQVVRGDSAAYFCASSPSGTLTYEQYFGPGTRLTVT.

This clonotype was counted only a few times. The V gene is TRBV29-1, the J gene TRBJ2-7; D possibly matches TRBD1 or TRBD2 (7 bases each). The germline V gene encodes CDR1 SQVTM and CDR2 ANQGSEA. The V end was cut by 7 bases, the J end by 0 bases, with 16 bases between. The CDR3 is 14 amino acids. CDR3 DNA: TGCAGCGCCAGGGGGGGGGATCCCTCCTACGAGCAGTACTTC. Translation: CSARGGDPSYEQYF.

The chain recombines TRBV10-3 with TRBJ2-1; tentative D call: TRBD1 (6 bases). Trimming stripped 0 bases from V and 2 bases from J, with 14 bases between. The CDR3 runs to 17 residues. Germline-derived CDR1 and CDR2 are ENHRY and SYGVKD. CDR3 DNA sequence: TGTGCCATCAGTGAGTCTGGGGTTGGGGGCCCCTACAATGAGCAGTTCTTC. Translation: CAISESGVGGPYNEQFF.

The chain combines TRBV9 with TRBJ2-7; TRBD1 matches 7 bases. The CDR3 runs to 15 residues. Germline lookup yields CDR1 SGDLS and CDR2 YYNGEE. Losses at the gene ends were 0 bases for V and 3 bases for J; bases not matched to a gene: 6. Written as DNA, the CDR3 is TGTGCCAGCAGCGTAGAGCCTCGGGACAGCTACGAGCAGTACTTC. Its translation: CASSVEPRDSYEQYF.

Here the CDR3 DNA reads TGCAGTGCGAACAGGGGCACCTACGAGCAGTACTTC. It specifies CSANRGTYEQYF. The chain employs TRBV20-1 and TRBJ2-7; 7 bases fit TRBD1. J was trimmed by 2 bases and V by 6 bases; bases with no gene match: 4. Germline V gene data show CDR1 as DFQATT and CDR2 as SNEGSKA (reference sequence). The CDR3 has 12 residues.

This clonotype was recorded a few times. The chain employs TRBV27 and TRBJ1-2; no reliable D call. Trimming took 5 bases from V and 5 from J, leaving 12 bases between them. Germline values: CDR1 MNHEY, CDR2 SMNVEV (reference sequence). This CDR3 is built from 13 residues. The CDR3 loop is CASSPSRTYGYTF. In DNA, the CDR3 is TGTGCCAGCAGTCCGAGCCGTACTTATGGCTACACCTTC.

The rearrangement joins TRBV20-1 to TRBJ1-3; D is ambiguous. CDR3 length: 13 amino acids. Germline lookup yields CDR1 DFQATT and CDR2 SNEGSKA (reference sequence). Trimming took off 6 bases at V and 8 bases at J, with 17 bases between the two ends. CDR3 protein: CSAKSPIVDTIYF. The DNA for the CDR3 is TGCAGTGCCAAGTCCCCCATAGTCGACACCATATATTTT.

For this clonotype: The junction departs from germline at one end; a sequencing error may be responsible. The chain recombines TRBV14 with TRBJ2-4, with D perhaps TRBD2 (5 bases). The better agreement between TRBJ2-5 and the DNA end casts doubt on the J call. The germline gives CDR1 SGHDN, CDR2 FVKESK. CDR3 length: 15 amino acids. CDR3 nucleotide sequence: TGTGTCAGCAGCCAAGCATCGGGAAGGCAAGAGACCCAGTACTTC. It codes for CVSSQASGRQETQYF.

The chain employs TRBV11-2 and TRBJ2-5, with TRBD1 identical over 11 bases. Germline trimming cut 4 bases from V and 4 bases from J; bases unmatched to any gene: 14. This CDR3 is built from 18 residues. Germline CDR1 reads SGHAT; CDR2 reads FQNNGV. CDR3 coding DNA: TGTGCCAGCAGCTCGATCATTTTGGACAGGGGGCGCTTAGAGACCCAGTACTTC. Encoded protein: CASSSIILDRGRLETQYF. Variable domain in full (rest from reference TRBV11-2 and TRBJ2-5): EAGVAQSPRYKIIEKRQSVAFWCNPISGHATLYWYQQILGQGPKLLIQFQNNGVVDDSQLPKDRFSAERLKGVDSTLKIQPAKLEDSAVYLCASSSIILDRGRLETQYFGPGTRLLVL.

Only one count was recorded for this clonotype. V and J are TRBV20-1 and TRBJ2-4; D possibly corresponds to TRBD1 (5 bases). CDR3 length: 12 amino acids. With 6 bases removed from V and 3 bases from J, the gap between germline ends came to 9 bases. Germline V gene lookup returns CDR1 DFQATT and CDR2 SNEGSKA (reference sequence). The CDR3 DNA follows: TGCAGTGCAGGGGCCAACAAAAACATTCAGTACTTC. Protein sequence: CSAGANKNIQYF.

The chain carries TRBV7-2 and TRBJ1-2; D unresolved. The CDR3 sequence is 11 residues long. Trimming took 2 bases from V and 7 from J, leaving 5 bases between them. Germline loops: CDR1 SGHTA, CDR2 FQGNSA. DNA for the CDR3: TGTGCCAGCAGCTTAAGGTCTGGCTACACCTTC. This sequence encodes CASSLRSGYTF.

In this sample, this clonotype turned up a few times. The chain uses TRBV6-2 or TRBV6-3 and TRBJ1-2; 7 bases match TRBD1. Germline loops: CDR1 MNHEY, CDR2 SVGEGT. Germline trimming cut 6 bases from V and 2 bases from J; bases unmatched to any gene: 6. The CDR3 covers 14 residues. The CDR3 here is CASSPPGQNYGYTF. The DNA for the CDR3 is TGTGCCAGCAGCCCTCCGGGACAGAACTATGGCTACACCTTC.

This clonotype showed up just a few times. A much bigger clone sits one base away, suggesting this may be a read error. J is TRBJ1-1 and V is TRBV2; D unclear. Germline-derived CDR1 and CDR2 are SNHLY and FYNNEI. CDR3 length: 12 residues. The V end was cut by 2 bases, the J end by 5 bases, with 6 bases between. For the CDR3, the DNA is TGTGCCAGCAGTGAATCGAGAACTGAAGCTTTCTTT. It codes for CASSESRTEAFF.

The chain couples TRBV9 to TRBJ2-4; TRBD1 or TRBD2 may be the D gene (5 bases each). This CDR3 comprises 13 residues. Germline V gene data show CDR1 as SGDLS and CDR2 as YYNGEE. The ends were cut back, 4 bases at V and 5 bases at J, with 10 bases in the middle. The CDR3 DNA is TGTGCCAGCAGCCCCGGGACGGAAAACATTCAGTACTTC. Protein sequence: CASSPGTENIQYF.

A few counts support this clonotype. This chain links TRBV3-1 with TRBJ1-6; 7 bases are shared with TRBD1. The V segment lost 4 bases and the J segment 10 bases; nucleotides outside the gene matches: 13. Germline V lookup: CDR1 LGHDT, CDR2 YNNKEL (reference sequence). This CDR3 contains 16 residues. The CDR3 protein is CASSPTGTVEGSPLHF. CDR3 bases: TGTGCCAGCAGCCCTACCGGGACAGTAGAAGGGTCACCCCTCCACTTT.

There are many counts of this clonotype. The genes are TRBV6-5 and TRBJ2-3; 8 bases fit TRBD2. Germline assignment: CDR1 MNHEY and CDR2 SVGAGI. J lost 0 bases, V lost 6 bases, and 5 bases had no gene match. The CDR3 is 15 residues long. CDR3 in amino acids: CASSRQRGSTDTQYF. The CDR3 coding sequence is TGTGCCAGCAGCCGGCAGCGGGGGAGCACAGATACGCAGTATTTT.

A few counts support this clonotype. The rearrangement links TRBV5-5 to TRBJ1-2; weak D call: TRBD1 (6 bases). The CDR3 consists of 15 residues. Deletions cut 4 bases from V and 1 base from J, with 14 bases between. Germline CDR1 is SGHKS and CDR2 is YYEKEE (reference sequence). The CDR3: CASSLQGSGNYGYTF. The CDR3 bases are TGTGCCAGCAGCCTACAGGGAAGTGGTAACTATGGCTACACCTTC.

This clonotype was seen repeatedly, ten times or more. The CDR3 region has the DNA TGCGCCAGCAGCCAAGATTTCCCAGGAGGTTCCTACGAGCAGTACTTC. As protein: CASSQDFPGGSYEQYF. The rearrangement joins TRBV4-1 to TRBJ2-7, with a possible D match to TRBD2 (5 bases). The CDR3 is made up of 16 amino acids. Looked up from germline, CDR1 is MGHRA and CDR2 is YSYEKL. Trimming shortened V by 0 bases and J by 1 base, and 13 bases separated the two germline ends.

The J gene is TRBJ2-5, the V gene TRBV11-2; 7 bases align to TRBD2. CDR3 length: 14 residues. The V gene end was trimmed by 0 bases and the J gene end by 3 bases; junction bases not matched to a gene: 1. CDR1 and CDR2 (germline): SGHAT, FQNNGV. CDR3 sequence (DNA): TGTGCCAGCAGCTTAGACGGGGGGAAAGAGACCCAGTACTTC. Its translation is CASSLDGGKETQYF.

This chain connects TRBV3-1 to TRBJ2-1, with TRBD2 as a possible D gene (6 bases). The V end lost 1 base, the J end lost 5 bases, and 15 bases lay between the germline ends. CDR3 length equals 16 residues. Per germline, CDR1 LGHDT and CDR2 YNNKEL (reference sequence). DNA of the CDR3: TGTGCCAGCAGCCAAGTCATCACTAGCCGAGACAATGAGCAGTTCTTC. Translating it yields CASSQVITSRDNEQFF.

The rearrangement joins TRBV7-6 to TRBJ2-3; D not certain. Deletions cut 5 bases from V and 1 base from J, with 13 bases between. Germline lookup yields CDR1 SGHVS and CDR2 FNYEAQ. The CDR3 contains 15 residues. The CDR3 coding sequence is TGTGCCAGCAGCCTTTCCGGGTGGGGCACAGATACGCAGTATTTT. The encoded protein is CASSLSGWGTDTQYF.

The CDR3, as DNA: TGTGCCAGCAGTTTTGGTTCGACGACAACGAACACCGGGGAGCTGTTTTTT. Translating gives CASSFGSTTTNTGELFF. This chain uses TRBV28 with TRBJ2-2; D gene ambiguous. The length of the CDR3 is 17 residues. Germline CDR1 and CDR2: MDHEN and SYDVKM. The germline V and J ends were trimmed by 3 bases and 0 bases, with 14 bases remaining between them.

This clonotype has at least ten counts. The rearrangement joins TRBV6-5 to TRBJ2-7; no clear D gene. Between the trimmed V and J ends, which lost 0 bases and 7 bases, there was a span of 16 bases. The CDR3 is 15 amino acids. The germline CDR1 and CDR2 sequences are MNHEY and SVGAGI. Here the CDR3 reads CASSYSFDSLNEQYF. CDR3 in DNA: TGTGCCAGCAGTTACTCGTTTGACTCTCTCAATGAGCAGTACTTC.

This clonotype was detected only a few times. The rearrangement uses TRBV6-6 and TRBJ2-7; 9 bases are a match to TRBD1. CDR3 length: 14 residues. The J segment lost 1 base and the V segment lost 5 bases, leaving 3 bases of the junction unmatched. Germline V CDR1 and CDR2: MNHNY, SVGAGI (reference sequence). The CDR3, as DNA: TGTGCCAGCAGTCGGGACAGGGATTCCTACGAGCAGTACTTC. Its translation is CASSRDRDSYEQYF.

V gene TRBV20-1 combines with J gene TRBJ1-5; D remains unclear. Trimming stripped 3 bases from V and 1 base from J, with 7 bases between. The CDR3 is 13 residues long. Per germline, CDR1 DFQATT and CDR2 SNEGSKA (reference sequence). In DNA form, the CDR3 reads TGCAGTGCTAGTCGCGTAAGCAATCAGCCCCAGCATTTT. Translating it yields CSASRVSNQPQHF.

The CDR3 nucleotides read TGCAGTGCTATAAGGACAGGGGGGACCCAGTACTTC. Its translation: CSAIRTGGTQYF. The chain carries TRBV20-1 and TRBJ2-5, with 10 positions matching TRBD1. Germline trimming cut 4 bases from V and 7 bases from J; bases unmatched to any gene: 3. The CDR3 has 12 amino acids. The germline gives CDR1 DFQATT, CDR2 SNEGSKA (reference sequence).